The 27 T cell receptor beta chains reported below all come from one sample, sequenced in a study of blood T cell repertoires in COVID-19. Some clones are missing from TCRdb's copy, which holds only in-frame ones; the method was immunoSEQ multiplex PCR. In the table there are roughly 150,000 clones, 85% to 90% of which are singletons. Sequenced sample: peripheral blood. All receptors come from a man aged 45-65 years who had recovered from COVID-19.

This rearrangement joins TRBV6-2 or TRBV6-3 to TRBJ2-1; maybe TRBD2 (5 bases). The CDR3 sequence is 14 residues long. V was clipped by 4 bases and J by 6 bases, with 13 bases between them. Germline V CDR1 and CDR2: MNHEY, SVGEGT. In DNA form, the CDR3 reads TGTGCCAGCAGTTCCCTCCGGGGATCCAATGAGCAGTTCTTC. Its protein product is CASSSLRGSNEQFF.

The chain has TRBV2 and TRBJ2-7, with a tentative D call TRBD2 (6 bases). CDR3 length: 13 amino acids. From germline, CDR1 is SNHLY and CDR2 FYNNEI. V was trimmed by 6 bases and J by 3 bases, leaving 12 bases between them. This CDR3 reads CASRRDSLYEQYF. DNA of the CDR3: TGTGCCAGCAGACGGGACTCCCTCTACGAGCAGTACTTC.

The genes are TRBV7-2 and TRBJ1-3; D is perhaps TRBD1 (5 bases). The CDR3 totals 18 residues. V shed 1 base and J shed 1 base, with 17 bases lying between them. CDR1 and CDR2 (germline): SGHTA, FQGNSA. Here the CDR3 reads CASSLVVGGLGSGNTIYF. The CDR3 DNA reads TGTGCCAGCAGCTTAGTCGTCGGGGGACTTGGGTCTGGAAACACCATATATTTT.

The rearrangement links TRBV27 to TRBJ2-1; D not certain. V was clipped by 5 bases and J by 6 bases, with 26 bases between them. The CDR3 spans 18 residues. The germline V gene encodes CDR1 MNHEY and CDR2 SMNVEV (reference sequence). CDR3 region: CASSILVAARQNFNEQFF. CDR3 coding DNA: TGTGCCAGCAGTATTCTTGTGGCGGCGCGGCAAAACTTCAATGAGCAGTTCTTC.

This sequence joins TRBV18 and TRBJ2-3, with D tentatively TRBD2 (5 bases). Germline V gives CDR1 KGHSH, CDR2 LQKENI. Trimming took off 3 bases at V and 2 bases at J, with 12 bases between the two ends. The length of the CDR3 is 15 residues. CDR3 coding DNA: TGTGCCAGCTCACCCCAGGAGGCCGTCACAGATACGCAGTATTTT. This codes for CASSPQEAVTDTQYF.

Here the CDR3 DNA reads TGTGCCAGCAGTGATATTTCTGCAACTAATGAAAAACTGTTTTTT. This sequence encodes CASSDISATNEKLFF. The chain couples TRBV6-4 to TRBJ1-4; D is unresolved. The length of the CDR3 is 15 residues. Trimming pared 3 bases from V and 0 bases from J, leaving 8 bases between. Germline values: CDR1 MRHNA, CDR2 SNTAGT.

The chain has TRBV4-3 and TRBJ2-7, with 8 bases that match TRBD2. There are 15 residues in the CDR3. The V gene's germline CDR1 is LGHNA and CDR2 YSLEER. With V trimmed by 0 bases and J by 6 bases, 7 bases remained unmatched. Written as DNA, the CDR3 is TGCGCCAGCAGCCAAGAATCCGGGAGGGCCTTCGAGCAGTACTTC. Translated, it gives CASSQESGRAFEQYF.

This chain joins TRBV7-6 and TRBJ2-3, with 13 bases matching TRBD2. Germline-derived CDR1 and CDR2 are SGHVS and FNYEAQ. V dropped 5 bases and J dropped 3; count of bases not matched to a gene: 11. This CDR3 contains 18 residues. CDR3 in amino acids: CASSPGWTSGGQTDTQYF. Written as DNA, the CDR3 is TGTGCCAGCAGCCCGGGTTGGACTAGCGGGGGCCAAACAGATACGCAGTATTTT.

The V call is TRBV7-2, the J call TRBJ2-3, with TRBD2 identical over 8 bases. The length of the CDR3 is 19 residues. CDR1 is SGHTA and CDR2 is FQGNSA in the germline V gene. Trimming removed 2 bases from V and 3 bases from J; junction bases left unmatched: 16. CDR3 nucleotides: TGTGCCAGCAGCTTACATCTGGGTTGGAGCGGGGGTACGACAGATACGCAGTATTTT. Residues: CASSLHLGWSGGTTDTQYF. The variable domain in full, with the rest retrieved from reference TRBV7-2 and TRBJ2-3, is GAGVSQSPSNKVTEKGKDVELRCDPISGHTALYWYRQSLGQGLEFLIYFQGNSAPDKSGLPSDRFSAERTGGSVSTLTIQRTQQEDSAVYLCASSLHLGWSGGTTDTQYFGPGTRLTVL.

The chain uses TRBV14 and TRBJ2-7; the D gene is possibly TRBD2 (5 bases). Germline CDR1 SGHDN, CDR2 FVKESK. The CDR3 runs to 15 residues. Trimming removed 0 bases at V and 3 bases at J, with 12 bases between. Here the CDR3 reads CASSQDRTGNYEQYF. The CDR3 DNA follows: TGTGCCAGCAGCCAAGATAGGACGGGGAACTACGAGCAGTACTTC.

The rearrangement uses TRBV5-1 and TRBJ2-7, with D perhaps TRBD2 (7 bases). There are 14 residues in the CDR3. CDR1 is SGHRS, CDR2 YFSETQ, per germline. V was pared by 3 bases and J by 2 bases, with 12 bases between. CDR3 residues: CASSSSGGAYEQYF. CDR3 in DNA: TGCGCCAGCAGCTCCTCGGGGGGCGCCTACGAGCAGTACTTC.

This clone was counted only a few times. In DNA, the CDR3 is TGTGCCAGCAGCCGGCATAGGACAGGGGGAACTAATGAAAAACTGTTTTTT. The encoded protein is CASSRHRTGGTNEKLFF. V gene TRBV4-2 combines with J gene TRBJ1-4; 10 bases agree with TRBD1. CDR3 size: 17 residues. The V gene's germline CDR1 is LGHNA and CDR2 YNFKEQ. V lost 4 bases and J lost 1; bases outside the gene matches: 6.

The chain employs TRBV7-2 and TRBJ2-3; D might be TRBD2 (7 bases). Germline CDR1 and CDR2: SGHTA and FQGNSA. V lost 4 bases and J lost 0, with 17 bases in between. This CDR3 spans 17 amino acids. CDR3 nucleotide sequence: TGTGCCAGCAGCTGGGAGGGATCGGGGGCTAGCACAGATACGCAGTATTTT. Translation gives CASSWEGSGASTDTQYF.

This chain uses TRBV5-6 with TRBJ2-6; 7 bases fit TRBD1. Germline V lookup: CDR1 SGHDT, CDR2 YYEEEE. V gave up 6 bases and J gave up 2 bases; unmatched junction bases: 2. The CDR3 extends over 14 amino acids. The DNA for the CDR3 is TGTGCCAGCACCCAGGGGGCTGGGGCCAACGTCCTGACTTTC. This codes for CASTQGAGANVLTF.

This chain uses TRBV6-2 or TRBV6-3 with TRBJ2-1, with TRBD1 matching 12 bases. Germline loops: CDR1 MNHEY, CDR2 SVGEGT. V was pared by 5 bases and J by 8 bases, with 7 bases of the junction left unmatched. The CDR3 runs to 15 residues. The CDR3 DNA sequence: TGTGCCAGCAGTAAGGAGGGACAGGGGGCTTATGAGCAGTTCTTC. Translation: CASSKEGQGAYEQFF.

V gene TRBV7-7 combines with J gene TRBJ2-3; 10 bases fit TRBD2. Germline loops: CDR1 SSHAT, CDR2 FNYEAQ (reference sequence). J gave up 2 bases and V 3 bases, and 5 bases lay outside the gene matches. This CDR3 has 16 residues. CDR3 in DNA: TGTGCCAGCAGCTTCGGGACTAGCGCGTTCACAGATACGCAGTATTTT. Residues: CASSFGTSAFTDTQYF.

The chain carries TRBV30 and TRBJ2-3; TRBD2 matches at 8 bases. Germline CDR1 reads GTSNPN; CDR2 reads SVGIG (reference sequence). CDR3 length: 15 residues. With V trimmed by 3 bases and J by 1 base, 6 bases remained unmatched. The CDR3 bases are TGTGCCTGGAGATTGGCTAGCGGGCGCACAGATACGCAGTATTTT. Translation: CAWRLASGRTDTQYF.

V usage is TRBV2 and J usage is TRBJ1-4; D gene unclear. Deletions cut 4 bases from V and 4 bases from J, with 10 bases between. Germline V gene data show CDR1 as SNHLY and CDR2 as FYNNEI. There are 14 residues in the CDR3. The CDR3 coding sequence is TGTGCCAGCAGTGGGAAGGGAGGTAATGAAAAACTGTTTTTT. Residues: CASSGKGGNEKLFF.

This chain connects TRBV7-8 to TRBJ1-2; 7 nucleotides line up with TRBD1. The CDR3 covers 15 residues. The junction had 10 bases not matched to a gene; V was cut back by 5 bases and J by 4 bases. Germline CDR1 reads SGHVS; CDR2 reads FQNEAQ. The CDR3 spells CASSPRVGQIYGYTF. CDR3 DNA sequence: TGTGCCAGCAGCCCGCGCGTGGGACAGATCTATGGCTACACCTTC.

For this clone: Within the sample, other DNA sequences also encode this same CDR3. The chain combines TRBV7-2 with TRBJ1-1; TRBD1 matches at 8 bases. Germline-derived CDR1 and CDR2 are SGHTA and FQGNSA. The CDR3 runs to 14 residues. J gave up 1 base and V 5 bases, and 3 bases lay outside the gene matches. The CDR3 loop reads CASSLGQANTEAFF. The CDR3 bases are TGTGCCAGCAGCCTGGGACAGGCGAACACTGAAGCTTTCTTT.

The V and J genes are TRBV11-3 and TRBJ1-1; 11 bases are shared with TRBD1. CDR3 length equals 16 residues. V gave up 1 base and J gave up 7 bases; unmatched junction bases: 8. Germline CDR1 and CDR2: SGHNT and YENEEA. The CDR3 sequence is CASSLGRTGGSVEAFF. In DNA form, the CDR3 reads TGTGCCAGCAGCTTAGGTAGGACAGGGGGCTCGGTTGAAGCTTTCTTT. Combining the CDR3 with reference TRBV11-3 and TRBJ1-1 gives the whole variable domain EAGVVQSPRYKIIEKKQPVAFWCNPISGHNTLYWYLQNLGQGPELLIRYENEEAVDDSQLPKDRFSAERLKGVDSTLKIQPAELGDSAVYLCASSLGRTGGSVEAFFGQGTRLTVV.

This chain connects TRBV7-8 to TRBJ2-7; 8 positions agree with TRBD2. In germline, CDR1 is SGHVS, CDR2 FQNEAQ. The CDR3 length is 15 residues. V gave up 2 bases and J gave up 4 bases; unmatched junction bases: 7. The CDR3 is CASSLSVAGYYEQYF. The DNA for the CDR3 is TGTGCCAGCAGCTTATCGGTAGCGGGGTATTACGAGCAGTACTTC.

V and J are TRBV6-5 and TRBJ1-2; no clear D gene. V lost 8 bases to trimming and J lost 8 bases, with 18 bases between them. Germline V gene sequence: CDR1 MNHEY, CDR2 SVGAGI. There are 13 residues in the CDR3. The CDR3 here is CASPRLRMRGYTF. The CDR3 DNA is TGTGCCAGCCCCCGGTTACGGATGCGGGGCTACACCTTC.

The table lists this clone with a count of one. This chain uses TRBV6-6 with TRBJ2-5, with 12 positions matching TRBD2. The CDR3 runs to 16 residues. Germline V gene data show CDR1 as MNHNY and CDR2 as SVGAGI (reference sequence). The V gene end was trimmed by 6 bases and the J gene end by 4 bases; junction bases not matched to a gene: 9. The CDR3 DNA follows: TGTGCCAGCAGCTCTAGCGGGAGGGCCGGACGAGAGACCCAGTACTTC. Amino acids: CASSSSGRAGRETQYF.

The chain has TRBV19 and TRBJ1-5; D is possibly TRBD1 (6 bases). Germline CDR1 reads LNHDA; CDR2 reads SQIVND (reference sequence). The CDR3 length is 17 residues. Trimming removed 4 bases at V and 4 bases at J, with 20 bases between. The CDR3 region has the DNA TGTGCCAGTAGTACCCACTCCGTTCAGGGGCAAAATCAGCCCCAGCATTTT. This gives the protein CASSTHSVQGQNQPQHF.

CDR3 bases: TGTGCCAGCAGCGTCAGTGGTGCAGGCACAGATACGCAGTATTTT. Translated: CASSVSGAGTDTQYF. V usage is TRBV3-1 (or the pseudogene TRBV3-2) and J usage is TRBJ2-3; D is uncertain. The CDR3 is 15 residues long. Trimming took 5 bases from V and 1 from J, leaving 13 bases between them. Per germline, CDR1 LGHDT and CDR2 YNNKEL (reference sequence).

This clone was counted once. J is TRBJ1-2 and V is TRBV29-1; 12 bases match TRBD1. J gave up 6 bases and V 0 bases, and 8 bases lay outside the gene matches. The CDR3 extends over 16 amino acids. Germline CDR1 is SQVTM and CDR2 is ANQGSEA. CDR3 nucleotide sequence: TGCAGCGTTGAAGAGCCGGGGGACAGGGGGCGGAATGGCTACACCTTC. Translating it yields CSVEEPGDRGRNGYTF.